Shown below are 19 T cell receptor beta chains from a single sample sequenced in a study of PD-1 blockade in classical Hodgkin lymphoma. Brentuximab vedotin exposure varied, and every patient relapsed after autologous stem cell transplantation. Sequencing was performed with immunoSEQ multiplex PCR; in TCRdb, only in-frame clones are kept and a portion is missing. The table lists under 40,000 clones, roughly 80% of them singletons, with around a third in the top ten. Sequences were derived from peripheral blood mononuclear cells (PBMCs), sampled at baseline. The receptors here all came from a human donor with classical Hodgkin lymphoma.

The CDR3 sequence is CASSFSTGREPQHF. The CDR3 nucleotides read TGTGCCAGCAGCTTCTCGACAGGGCGGGAGCCCCAGCATTTT. The V and J genes are TRBV7-9 and TRBJ1-5; 7 nucleotides match TRBD1. V lost 3 bases to trimming and J lost 8 bases; unmatched junction nucleotides: 7. CDR3 length: 14 amino acids. Germline-derived CDR1 and CDR2 are SEHNR and FQNEAQ (reference sequence).

The rearrangement links TRBV6-6 to TRBJ1-5; D is uncertain. In germline, CDR1 is MNHNY, CDR2 SVGAGI (reference sequence). V was pared by 2 bases and J by 3 bases, with 14 bases between. The CDR3 loop spans 16 amino acids. For the CDR3, the DNA is TGTGCCAGCAGTTACCCTACTGCGCAGAACAATCAGCCCCAGCATTTT. Translated: CASSYPTAQNNQPQHF.

The V and J genes are TRBV6-1 and TRBJ1-1; weak D call: TRBD1 (6 bases). Trimming shortened V by 4 bases and J by 4 bases, and 13 bases separated the two germline ends. The CDR3 totals 14 residues. CDR1 MNHNS and CDR2 SASEGT come from the germline V gene. The CDR3 reads CASSAAQGTTEAFF. CDR3 bases: TGTGCCAGCAGTGCGGCACAGGGAACCACTGAAGCTTTCTTT.

The V gene is TRBV6-5, the J gene TRBJ1-2, with D maybe TRBD1 (6 bases). V was clipped by 0 bases and J by 0 bases, with 11 bases between them. The CDR3 contains 16 residues. Germline CDR1 MNHEY, CDR2 SVGAGI. In nucleotides, the CDR3 is TGTGCCAGCAGTTACTCGACCGCAGGGGCTAACTATGGCTACACCTTC. It codes for CASSYSTAGANYGYTF.

This chain links TRBV19 with TRBJ1-5; perhaps TRBD1 as D (5 bases). V was clipped by 4 bases and J by 4 bases, with 17 bases between them. Germline CDR1 reads LNHDA; CDR2 reads SQIVND (reference sequence). The CDR3 length is 16 residues. CDR3: CASSNGGWVRNQPQHF. CDR3 DNA: TGTGCCAGTAGTAATGGGGGATGGGTGAGAAATCAGCCCCAGCATTTT.

The chain has TRBV7-9 and TRBJ1-2; weak D call: TRBD1 (5 bases). V lost 1 base, J lost 0 bases, and 15 bases lay in between. Germline V gives CDR1 SEHNR, CDR2 FQNEAQ (reference sequence). There are 17 residues in the CDR3. The CDR3 coding sequence is TGTGCCAGCAGCTTAGGGGCCGACAGTACCTCTAACTATGGCTACACCTTC. It encodes CASSLGADSTSNYGYTF.

The chain couples TRBV7-2 to TRBJ1-5; 9 bases fit TRBD1. CDR3 length: 14 residues. Germline V gene lookup returns CDR1 SGHTA and CDR2 FQGNSA. With V trimmed by 6 bases and J by 6 bases, 6 bases remained unmatched. The CDR3 protein is CASRRTGAGQPQHF. As DNA, the CDR3 is TGTGCCAGCAGACGGACAGGGGCGGGTCAGCCCCAGCATTTT.

The CDR3 loop reads CASSLERGRTEAFF. The CDR3 DNA is TGTGCCAGCAGCTTAGAACGGGGGAGGACTGAAGCTTTCTTT. The chain is built from TRBV7-2 and TRBJ1-1; a possible D gene is TRBD1 (5 bases). This CDR3 has 14 amino acids. V shed 1 base and J shed 5 bases, with 11 bases lying between them. The germline CDR1 and CDR2 sequences are SGHTA and FQGNSA. Filled out from reference TRBV7-2 and TRBJ1-1, the complete variable domain reads GAGVSQSPSNKVTEKGKDVELRCDPISGHTALYWYRQSLGQGLEFLIYFQGNSAPDKSGLPSDRFSAERTGGSVSTLTIQRTQQEDSAVYLCASSLERGRTEAFFGQGTRLTVV.

This chain links TRBV11-3 with TRBJ1-2, with TRBD1 identical over 9 bases. Germline V lookup: CDR1 SGHNT, CDR2 YENEEA. Trimming at V came to 5 bases and at J to 2 bases, leaving 9 bases not matched to a gene. This CDR3 has 16 amino acids. DNA of the CDR3: TGTGCCAGCAGCCCCCAGGCAGGACAGGGGAACTATGGCTACACCTTC. It is translated as CASSPQAGQGNYGYTF. The entire variable domain, with the rest obtained from reference TRBV11-3 and TRBJ1-2, is as follows: EAGVVQSPRYKIIEKKQPVAFWCNPISGHNTLYWYLQNLGQGPELLIRYENEEAVDDSQLPKDRFSAERLKGVDSTLKIQPAELGDSAVYLCASSPQAGQGNYGYTFGSGTRLTVV.

The chain has TRBV6-6 and TRBJ2-5; 8 bases agree with TRBD1. J was trimmed by 3 bases and V by 0 bases; bases with no gene match: 6. Germline CDR1 reads MNHNY; CDR2 reads SVGAGI (reference sequence). This CDR3 spans 16 amino acids. The CDR3 DNA reads TGTGCCAGCAGTTACTCGGACAGGGCCTTGGAAGAGACCCAGTACTTC. It encodes CASSYSDRALEETQYF.

The chain joins TRBV29-1 to TRBJ2-1; TRBD1 aligns across 10 bases. The germline V gene has CDR1 SQVTM and CDR2 ANQGSEA. J was trimmed by 1 base and V by 7 bases; bases with no gene match: 7. There are 15 residues in the CDR3. The CDR3 sequence: CSDDRGLVSYNEQFF. The CDR3 DNA reads as TGCAGCGACGACAGGGGGCTTGTATCCTACAATGAGCAGTTCTTC.

The chain employs TRBV7-2 and TRBJ2-3, with 8 bases aligning to TRBD1. The V gene end was trimmed by 1 base and the J gene end by 1 base; junction bases not matched to a gene: 4. The CDR3 consists of 16 residues. CDR1 is SGHTA and CDR2 is FQGNSA in the germline V gene. Written as DNA, the CDR3 is TGTGCCAGCAGCTTAGTCGGGACAGGAGGCACAGATACGCAGTATTTT. This codes for CASSLVGTGGTDTQYF.

This rearrangement joins TRBV11-2 to TRBJ1-1; the D is unclear. Trimming pared 4 bases from V and 3 bases from J, leaving 9 bases between. CDR1 is SGHAT, CDR2 FQNNGV, per germline. The CDR3 consists of 13 residues. The CDR3 protein is CASSSAGYTEAFF. In nucleotides, the CDR3 is TGTGCCAGCAGCTCGGCGGGGTACACTGAAGCTTTCTTT.

V gene TRBV6-6 combines with J gene TRBJ2-7; TRBD1 agrees at 7 bases. There are 12 residues in the CDR3. Germline V gene data show CDR1 as MNHNY and CDR2 as SVGAGI (reference sequence). V lost 5 bases to trimming and J lost 6 bases; unmatched junction nucleotides: 4. This chain's CDR3 is CASSTGQPEQYF. The CDR3 nucleotides are TGTGCCAGCAGTACGGGACAGCCCGAGCAGTACTTC.

This chain connects TRBV7-3 to TRBJ2-5, with 12 bases matching TRBD2. The length of the CDR3 is 16 residues. Trimming removed 5 bases from V and 4 bases from J; junction bases left unmatched: 8. CDR1 is SGHTA and CDR2 is FQGTGA in the germline V gene. CDR3 region: CASSKGLTSGGETQYF. In nucleotides, the CDR3 is TGTGCCAGCAGCAAAGGCTTGACTAGCGGGGGAGAGACCCAGTACTTC.

The rearrangement links TRBV30 to TRBJ1-2; D gene unclear. Germline V gives CDR1 GTSNPN, CDR2 SVGIG (reference sequence). The CDR3 length is 12 residues. V was cut by 5 bases and J by 8 bases, with 15 bases left in between. The CDR3 loop reads CAWGLGGQGYTF. Written as DNA, the CDR3 is TGTGCCTGGGGTCTGGGAGGCCAAGGCTACACCTTC. Based on the CDR3 plus reference TRBV30 and TRBJ1-2, the full variable domain is SQTIHQWPATLVQPVGSPLSLECTVEGTSNPNLYWYRQAAGRGLQLLFYSVGIGQISSEVPQNLSASRPQDRQFILSSKKLLLSDSGFYLCAWGLGGQGYTFGSGTRLTVV.

The chain is built from TRBV2 and TRBJ2-7; D is perhaps TRBD2 (6 bases). The length of the CDR3 is 14 residues. Germline V gene data show CDR1 as SNHLY and CDR2 as FYNNEI. V dropped 9 bases and J dropped 2 bases, with 17 bases sitting between them. The CDR3: CASGRLVKTYEQYF. CDR3 nucleotide sequence: TGTGCCAGTGGAAGACTAGTCAAAACCTACGAGCAGTACTTC.

This chain uses TRBV6-1 with TRBJ1-5; D is unclear. Trimming removed 6 bases from V and 9 bases from J, with 18 bases in between. In germline, CDR1 is MNHNS, CDR2 SASEGT. This CDR3 has 14 amino acids. The CDR3 reads CASRRHDLEGPQHF. The DNA for the CDR3 is TGTGCCAGCAGGCGCCACGACCTAGAGGGGCCCCAGCATTTT.

The chain recombines TRBV5-6 with TRBJ2-2, with a tentative D call TRBD1 (6 bases). CDR1 is SGHDT, CDR2 YYEEEE, per germline. The V and J ends lost 0 bases and 3 bases respectively, with 9 bases between them. The CDR3 runs to 15 residues. This chain's CDR3 is CASSLGRGYTGELFF. DNA of the CDR3: TGTGCCAGCAGCTTGGGCAGGGGCTACACCGGGGAGCTGTTTTTT.